This T cell receptor beta chain emerged from a study of T cell repertoires in cytomegalovirus infection. Study information: CMV infection together with matching HLA type was indicated by public TCR beta signatures. The study's findings and limits: Adding up the frequency of public TCR beta families identified people who carried CMV plus the relevant HLA. The ex vivo response was dominated by HLA-C-restricted CMV-specific TCR beta clonotypes.

Germline V gene data show CDR1 as LNHDA and CDR2 as SQIVND (reference sequence). V gave up 3 bases and J gave up 2 bases, with 12 bases separating them. The CDR3 is 15 amino acids. TCRdb processed the reads anew with MiXCR; each CDR3 protein has one entry. The repertoire holds 310,000 or so distinct CDR3 sequences, about 26% seen once, with about 14% in the top ten. This clonotype came up a few times. Its antigen is as yet unknown. This chain uses TRBV19 with TRBJ2-3; D is unclear. Sequencing was performed on PBMCs. The sequence was collected from a human donor in good health (CMV status not recorded). Some clones in this sample may be carry-over from other donors' samples. DNA for the CDR3: TGTGCCAGTAGTATTCGTCAGACCTACACAGATACGCAGTATTTT. This sequence encodes CASSIRQTYTDTQYF. Full variable domain (outside the CDR3, taken from reference TRBV19 and TRBJ2-3): DGGITQSPKYLFRKEGQNVTLSCEQNLNHDAMYWYRQDPGQGLRLIYYSQIVNDFQKGDIAEGYSVSREKKESFPLTVTSAQKNPTAFYLCASSIRQTYTDTQYFGPGTRLTVL.